These 4 T cell receptor beta chains originate from one sample sequenced in a study of blood T cell repertoires in COVID-19. Produced via immunoSEQ multiplex PCR; TCRdb's table is partial and in-frame only. The sample consists of roughly 57,000 clones, about 90% of them appearing once. Source material: peripheral blood. The receptor source for this set is a man aged 55 to 70 with active or convalescent COVID-19.

The chain couples TRBV11-2 to TRBJ2-7; 7 nucleotides match TRBD1. Germline V gene data show CDR1 as SGHAT and CDR2 as FQNNGV. The V and J ends lost 1 base and 3 bases, in that order; junction bases with no gene match: 9. The CDR3 contains 16 residues. The chain's CDR3 is CASSLVSRGLSYEQYF. In DNA form, the CDR3 reads TGTGCCAGCAGCTTAGTCTCTAGGGGGCTAAGCTACGAGCAGTACTTC.

The chain has TRBV19 and TRBJ1-4; TRBD1 matches at 9 bases. V shed 4 bases, J shed 0 bases, and the junction held 3 bases outside the gene matches. Germline V CDR1 and CDR2: LNHDA, SQIVND (reference sequence). CDR3 size: 16 residues. CDR3 residues: CASSKDRGTTNEKLFF. The CDR3 DNA is TGTGCCAGTAGTAAAGACAGGGGGACAACTAATGAAAAACTGTTTTTT.

The chain uses TRBV7-9 and TRBJ2-3; D gene unclear. The V and J ends lost 2 bases and 4 bases respectively, with 4 bases between them. This CDR3 region has 12 residues. Germline V gene lookup returns CDR1 SEHNR and CDR2 FQNEAQ (reference sequence). Here the CDR3 reads CASSLSADTQYF. CDR3 in DNA: TGTGCCAGCAGCTTATCGGCAGATACGCAGTATTTT.

V is TRBV7-3 and J is TRBJ2-3; no clear D gene. V was shortened by 6 bases and J by 5 bases, with 9 bases between the two germline ends. Germline V gene lookup returns CDR1 SGHTA and CDR2 FQGTGA. The CDR3 is 12 amino acids. DNA for the CDR3: TGTGCCAGCAGTCTATCTGGAGATACGCAGTATTTT. Protein: CASSLSGDTQYF.